The source of this TCR beta chain is a study of blood T cells in healthy people across ages. General study points: Naive T cell percentage by flow cytometry tracked strongly with beta diversity.

This clonotype was seen more than once but under ten times. Its cognate antigen is unknown. The ends were cut back, 3 bases at V and 8 bases at J, with 23 bases in the middle. CDR3 length: 17 residues. CDR1 and CDR2 from the germline V gene are MGHDK and SYGVNS. With a J-beta primer mix and a sample-barcoded 5' primer, a second PCR ran roughly 7 to 11 cycles. Each cDNA molecule was tagged by a template-switch adaptor with 12 random nucleotides. TCRdb re-called the 5' RACE reads with MiXCR, one entry per CDR3 protein. This sample carries hundreds of thousands of distinct CDR3 sequences, 55% to 65% of them seen once, and the ten largest clones take around a quarter.

The sequencing sample was made of blood. The rearrangement links TRBV25-1 to TRBJ2-1, with D perhaps matching TRBD1 or TRBD2 (6 bases each). This TCR came from a man aged 30 to 45 in good health. CDR3 sequence (DNA): TGTGCCAGCAGTGATCATAGCAGGGGCGCGGGGTGGGATGAGCAGTTCTTC. This gives the protein CASSDHSRGAGWDEQFF.